One sample yielded the 7 T cell receptor beta chains listed below, sequenced in a study of T cells after yellow fever vaccination. MiXCR, run by TCRdb on the 5' RACE reads, gives a single entry per CDR3 protein. The sample carries around 400,000 distinct CDR3 sequences, more than 9% recorded once. The source was PBMCs, collected on the day of the first yellow fever vaccination. The receptor set was obtained from a man aged 18 to 30 who received the YFV17D yellow fever vaccine.

The CDR3 coding sequence is TGTGCCAGCCGTCAGGGGGTTGGCAATCAGCCCCAGCATTTT. Protein: CASRQGVGNQPQHF. The chain couples TRBV27 to TRBJ1-5; 7 bases match TRBD1. The ends lost 8 bases at V and 2 bases at J; junction bases unmatched: 6. The length of the CDR3 is 14 residues. Germline lookup yields CDR1 MNHEY and CDR2 SMNVEV (reference sequence).

The genes are TRBV27 and TRBJ2-6, with D uncertain. Germline loops: CDR1 MNHEY, CDR2 SMNVEV (reference sequence). This CDR3 comprises 15 residues. V was trimmed by 4 bases and J by 3 bases, leaving 10 bases between them. CDR3: CASSWGVYGANVLTF. CDR3 sequence (DNA): TGTGCCAGCAGTTGGGGTGTTTATGGGGCCAACGTCCTGACTTTC.

This clonotype appeared a few times. The V and J genes are TRBV5-1 and TRBJ1-2, with 7 bases identical to TRBD1. The V gene end was trimmed by 4 bases and the J gene end by 2 bases; junction bases not matched to a gene: 2. The length of the CDR3 is 13 residues. Germline V gene lookup returns CDR1 SGHRS and CDR2 YFSETQ. The CDR3, as DNA: TGCGCCAGCAGCGCGGACAGGAACTATGGCTACACCTTC. Translation: CASSADRNYGYTF.

This chain connects TRBV7-9 to TRBJ1-3; D is unresolved. The CDR3 runs 14 residues. Trimming shortened V by 3 bases and J by 4 bases, and 10 bases separated the two germline ends. Germline CDR1 reads SEHNR; CDR2 reads FQNEAQ (reference sequence). As DNA, the CDR3 is TGTGCCAGCAGCTTCACGGGCCAGGGAAACACCATATATTTT. Residues: CASSFTGQGNTIYF. Filled out from reference TRBV7-9 and TRBJ1-3, the complete variable domain reads DTGVSQNPRHKITKRGQNVTFRCDPISEHNRLYWYRQTLGQGPEFLTYFQNEAQLEKSRLLSDRFSAERPKGSFSTLEIQRTEQGDSAMYLCASSFTGQGNTIYFGEGSWLTVV.

The V gene is TRBV4-1, the J gene TRBJ2-3, with 9 bases lining up with TRBD2. Germline lookup yields CDR1 MGHRA and CDR2 YSYEKL. This CDR3 has 17 residues. J gave up 4 bases and V 0 bases, and 8 bases lay outside the gene matches. DNA for the CDR3: TGCGCCAGCAGCCAAGAAGGAGGTAGCGGGGGTGCAGATACGCAGTATTTT. Translating it yields CASSQEGGSGGADTQYF.

The rearrangement uses TRBV3-1 and TRBJ2-1, with a weak D call TRBD2 (5 bases). The CDR3 loop spans 14 amino acids. Germline values: CDR1 LGHDT, CDR2 YNNKEL (reference sequence). Deletions cut 0 bases from V and 7 bases from J, with 10 bases between. CDR3 region: CASSQDFRENEQFF. The CDR3 bases are TGTGCCAGCAGCCAAGATTTCCGGGAAAATGAGCAGTTCTTC.

This clonotype has only a few counts. The rearrangement uses TRBV18 and TRBJ2-1, with 10 bases identical to TRBD1. Per the germline V gene, CDR1 is KGHSH and CDR2 is LQKENI. J lost 8 bases, V lost 3 bases, and 4 bases had no gene match. The CDR3 length is 14 residues. The CDR3 reads CASSPGQGFDEQFF. DNA of the CDR3: TGTGCCAGCTCACCGGGACAGGGGTTCGATGAGCAGTTCTTC.